Here is one T cell receptor (beta chain) with its context. Germline V gene sequence: CDR1 MGHRA, CDR2 YSYEKL. This CDR3 region has 15 residues. The ends lost 4 bases at V and 1 base at J; junction bases unmatched: 7. This sample stems from a study of sequential checkpoint blockade in melanoma. Study-level information: Maintenance nivolumab came after either treatment sequence.

The table came from immunoSEQ multiplex PCR; TCRdb's copy has only in-frame clones and leaves some out. The table shows about 17,000 clones, with about 80% occurring only once. Treatment given: randomized to nivolumab then ipilimumab (arm A) or the reverse (arm B). None of the patients previously received DNA-damaging chemotherapy. Sorted cells were live CD3+CD8+, lacking CD19 and CD56, from PBMCs. The source of this sequence is a human donor with melanoma. The starting material was CD8+ T cells sorted from blood (inferred from file names), obtained from a patient given nivolumab and ipilimumab in sequence. The rearrangement joins TRBV4-1 to TRBJ2-7; 7 nucleotides align to TRBD2. CDR3 nucleotides: TGCGCCAGCAGCCCCAGCATCGGGGGGTCCTACGAGCAGTACTTC. This codes for CASSPSIGGSYEQYF.